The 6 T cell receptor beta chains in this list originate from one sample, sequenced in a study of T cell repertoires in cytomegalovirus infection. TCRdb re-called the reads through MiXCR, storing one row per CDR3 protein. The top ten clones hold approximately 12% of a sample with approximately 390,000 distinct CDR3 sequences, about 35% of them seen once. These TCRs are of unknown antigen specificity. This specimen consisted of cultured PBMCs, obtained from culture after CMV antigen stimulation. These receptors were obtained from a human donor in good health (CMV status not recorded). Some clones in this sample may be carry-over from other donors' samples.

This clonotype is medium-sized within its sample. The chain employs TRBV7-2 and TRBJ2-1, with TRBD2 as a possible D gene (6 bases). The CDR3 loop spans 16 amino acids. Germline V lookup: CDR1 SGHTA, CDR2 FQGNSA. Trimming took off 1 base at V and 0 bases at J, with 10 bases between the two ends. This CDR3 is CASSLVGLSSYNEQFF. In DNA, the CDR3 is TGTGCCAGCAGCTTAGTCGGACTAAGCTCCTACAATGAGCAGTTCTTC.

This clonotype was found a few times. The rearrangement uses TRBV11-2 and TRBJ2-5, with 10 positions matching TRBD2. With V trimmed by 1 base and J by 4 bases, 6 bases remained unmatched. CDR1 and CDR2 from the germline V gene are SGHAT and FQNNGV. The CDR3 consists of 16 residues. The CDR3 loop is CASSLGASGSRETQYF. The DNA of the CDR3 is TGTGCCAGCAGCTTAGGGGCTAGCGGGAGTCGAGAGACCCAGTACTTC.

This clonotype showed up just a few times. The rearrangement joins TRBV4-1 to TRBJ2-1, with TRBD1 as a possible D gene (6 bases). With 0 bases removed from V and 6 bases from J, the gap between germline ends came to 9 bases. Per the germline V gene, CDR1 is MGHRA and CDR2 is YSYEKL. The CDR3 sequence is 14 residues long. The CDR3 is CASSQDRGGNEQFF. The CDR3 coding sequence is TGCGCCAGCAGCCAAGACAGGGGTGGCAATGAGCAGTTCTTC.

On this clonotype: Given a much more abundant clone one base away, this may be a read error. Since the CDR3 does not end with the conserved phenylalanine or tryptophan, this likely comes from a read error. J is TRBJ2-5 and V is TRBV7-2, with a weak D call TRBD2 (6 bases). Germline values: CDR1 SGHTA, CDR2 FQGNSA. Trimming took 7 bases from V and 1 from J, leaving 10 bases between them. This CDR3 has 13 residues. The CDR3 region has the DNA TGTGCCAGCAAGCTAGCGTTCCAAGAGACCCAGTACTAC. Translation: CASKLAFQETQYY.

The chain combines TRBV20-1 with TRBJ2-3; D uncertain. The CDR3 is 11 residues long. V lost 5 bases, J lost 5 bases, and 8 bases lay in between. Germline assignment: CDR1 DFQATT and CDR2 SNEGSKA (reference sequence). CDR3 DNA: TGCAGTGCTCCGCGATTAGATACGCAGTATTTT. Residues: CSAPRLDTQYF.

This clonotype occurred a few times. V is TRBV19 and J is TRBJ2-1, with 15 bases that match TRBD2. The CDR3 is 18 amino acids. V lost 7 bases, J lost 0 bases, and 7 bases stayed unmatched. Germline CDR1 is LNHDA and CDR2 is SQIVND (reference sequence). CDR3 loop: CASTAGLAGGSSYNEQFF. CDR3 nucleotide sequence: TGTGCCAGTACCGCGGGACTAGCGGGAGGATCCTCCTACAATGAGCAGTTCTTC.